Given below is one T cell receptor (beta chain) in context. Germline CDR1 and CDR2: SGHNT and YYREEE (reference sequence). The CDR3 covers 13 residues. V gave up 2 bases and J gave up 4 bases, with 10 bases separating them. Clones were sequenced by immunoSEQ multiplex PCR, and TCRdb holds only the in-frame ones, with some missing. The sample includes over 200,000 clones, 88% seen only once; the top ten take around 1.5%. The source of the sample is a study of blood T cell repertoires in COVID-19. Across the whole study: T cells, B-cell-depleted T cells, or PBMCs supplied cDNA or gDNA.

The receptor was isolated from a man between 18 and 35 years old with active or convalescent COVID-19. Sequenced input: peripheral blood. The chain links TRBV5-4 to TRBJ2-7; tentative D call: TRBD2 (5 bases). The CDR3 loop reads CASSLAEGYEQYF. CDR3 DNA sequence: TGTGCCAGCAGCTTAGCAGAGGGTTACGAGCAGTACTTC.